The subject of this entry is one T cell receptor beta chain. V gave up 8 bases and J gave up 2 bases; unmatched junction bases: 3. The CDR3 runs to 14 residues. CDR1 MNHEY and CDR2 SMNVEV come from the germline V gene (reference sequence). The data originate from a study of shared clonotypes between healthy human individuals. The method was immunoSEQ multiplex PCR; TCRdb's version includes in-frame clones alone and lacks a portion of them. The sample yields about 1.5 million clones, approximately 97% seen once. The sequenced sample consisted of naive CD4+ T cells sorted from blood. Subset indicated: CD45RA+ positively selected. The sequence was collected from a man aged 25-40 years in good health. The genes are TRBV27 and TRBJ2-1; 10 bases are shared with TRBD1. CDR3: CASRGQGTYNEQFF. The DNA of the CDR3 is TGTGCCAGCCGGGGACAGGGGACCTACAATGAGCAGTTCTTC.